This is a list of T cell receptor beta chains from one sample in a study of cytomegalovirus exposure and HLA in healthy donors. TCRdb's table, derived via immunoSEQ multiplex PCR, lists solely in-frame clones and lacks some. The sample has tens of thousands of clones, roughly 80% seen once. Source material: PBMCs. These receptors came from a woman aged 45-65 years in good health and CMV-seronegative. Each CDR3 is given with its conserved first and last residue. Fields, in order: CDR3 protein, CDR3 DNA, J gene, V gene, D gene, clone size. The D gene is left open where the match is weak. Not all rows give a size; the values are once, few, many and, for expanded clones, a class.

CASSPGQGNSPLHF,TGTGCCAGCTCACCGGGACAGGGTAATTCCCCCCTCCACTTT,TRBJ1-6,TRBV18,TRBD1,NA
CAWNTGVRVEKLFF,TGTGCCTGGAATACAGGGGTTCGGGTTGAAAAACTGTTTTTT,TRBJ1-4,TRBV30,TRBD1,once
CASSPPTGSKGGNTIYF,TGTGCCAGCTCACCACCGACAGGTTCAAAGGGAGGAAACACCATATATTTT,TRBJ1-3,TRBV18,NA,few
CASSTPGLATETQYF,TGTGCCAGCAGTACCCCGGGACTAGCGACGGAGACCCAGTACTTC,TRBJ2-5,TRBV6-5,TRBD2,NA
CASSFRSGGADEQFF,TGTGCCAGCAGCTTTAGGAGCGGGGGGGCCGATGAGCAGTTCTTC,TRBJ2-1,TRBV5-4,TRBD2,NA
CASSLAVGPDNQPQHF,TGTGCCAGCAGCTTAGCCGTGGGGCCTGACAATCAGCCCCAGCATTTT,TRBJ1-5,TRBV7-9,NA,NA
CASSTSGGLEVGGELFF,TGTGCCAGTAGTACTAGCGGGGGCTTAGAGGTCGGCGGGGAGCTGTTTTTT,TRBJ2-2,TRBV19,TRBD2,NA
CASTQFGNYYNNEQFF,TGCGCCAGCACCCAGTTTGGAAACTACTACAACAATGAGCAGTTCTTC,TRBJ2-1,TRBV10-1,NA,NA
CASSLGTSGNEQFF,TGCGCCAGCAGCTTGGGGACTAGCGGCAATGAGCAGTTCTTC,TRBJ2-1,TRBV5-1,TRBD2,NA
CASSPGTSGNNEQFF,TGTGCCAGCAGCCCGGGGACTAGCGGAAACAATGAGCAGTTCTTC,TRBJ2-1,TRBV27,TRBD2,few
CATEHWTGHRELFF,TGTGCCACCGAGCACTGGACAGGCCACCGGGAGCTGTTTTTT,TRBJ2-2,TRBV2,TRBD1,NA
CASSQDQGEEETQYF,TGCGCCAGCAGCCAAGATCAAGGGGAAGAAGAGACCCAGTACTTC,TRBJ2-5,TRBV4-1,NA,NA
CASSQGMRDTQYF,TGTGCCAGCTCCCAGGGGATGCGAGATACGCAGTATTTT,TRBJ2-3,TRBV18,NA,NA
CASSIPSGRGNNQPQHF,TGTGCCAGTAGTATCCCCTCAGGGAGGGGCAACAATCAGCCCCAGCATTTT,TRBJ1-5,TRBV19,NA,once
CASSTGGANTGELFF,TGTGCCAGCAGTACAGGGGGTGCGAACACCGGGGAGCTGTTTTTT,TRBJ2-2,TRBV2,TRBD1,NA
CASSLGQGYSYEQYF,TGTGCCAGCAGCCTCGGACAGGGGTACTCCTACGAGCAGTACTTC,TRBJ2-7,TRBV6-5,TRBD1,NA
CASSSTEFDYGYTF,TGCGCCAGCAGCTCTACAGAATTCGACTATGGCTACACCTTC,TRBJ1-2,TRBV5-1,NA,NA
CASRSLAGGFNEQFF,TGTGCCAGTAGGTCTCTAGCGGGGGGCTTCAATGAGCAGTTCTTC,TRBJ2-1,TRBV19,TRBD2,NA
CASSESPGRGTDTQYF,TGTGCCAGCAGTGAAAGTCCGGGGCGGGGGACAGATACGCAGTATTTT,TRBJ2-3,TRBV6-1,TRBD2,NA
CASSLTGSLGNEQFF,TGCGCCAGCAGCTTGACCGGGAGCTTAGGCAATGAGCAGTTCTTC,TRBJ2-1,TRBV5-1,NA,NA
CASSPEDNQPQHF,TGTGCCAGCAGCCCCGAGGACAATCAGCCCCAGCATTTT,TRBJ1-5,TRBV28,NA,NA
CAISESVRASGGNTIYF,TGTGCCATCAGTGAGTCGGTGAGGGCATCTGGGGGAAACACCATATATTTT,TRBJ1-3,TRBV10-3,NA,few
CASSEEPQMNTEAFF,TGTGCCAGCAGCGAAGAACCACAGATGAACACTGAAGCTTTCTTT,TRBJ1-1,TRBV4-2,NA,NA
CAWSVQGNTEAFF,TGTGCCTGGAGTGTACAGGGGAACACTGAAGCTTTCTTT,TRBJ1-1,TRBV30,NA,NA
CASSQDRLGAAFF,TGCGCCAGCAGCCAAGACCGGTTGGGGGCAGCTTTCTTT,TRBJ1-1,TRBV4-3,NA,few
CASSFEEGASTDTQYF,TGTGCCAGCAGCTTTGAGGAGGGAGCTAGCACAGATACGCAGTATTTT,TRBJ2-3,TRBV7-2,NA,NA
CASSLEGLAGGETQYF,TGTGCCAGCAGCTTAGAGGGACTAGCGGGGGGAGAGACCCAGTACTTC,TRBJ2-5,TRBV7-6,TRBD2,NA
CSVVGGGGAAEQFF,TGCAGCGTTGTGGGGGGAGGGGGGGCCGCTGAGCAGTTCTTC,TRBJ2-1,TRBV29-1,NA,NA
CASSLNRRELSYEQYF,TGTGCCAGCAGTTTAAACCGGAGGGAGCTCTCCTACGAGCAGTACTTC,TRBJ2-7,TRBV7-8,NA,NA
CASSPNWGRARGEKLFF,TGTGCCAGCAGCCCGAATTGGGGCAGGGCTAGGGGTGAAAAACTGTTTTTT,TRBJ1-4,TRBV9,NA,NA
CASTAQNYGYTF,TGTGCCAGCACTGCTCAGAACTATGGCTACACCTTC,TRBJ1-2,TRBV2,NA,NA
CASSHSFRRDNEQFF,TGTGCCAGTAGTCACTCGTTCCGGCGGGACAATGAGCAGTTCTTC,TRBJ2-1,TRBV19,NA,once
CASSPSLRGGYIYNEQFF,TGCGCCAGCAGCCCCTCCCTGCGGGGGGGTTATATCTACAATGAGCAGTTCTTC,TRBJ2-1,TRBV4-1,TRBD2,NA
CASSPTGNTEAFF,TGTGCCAGTAGTCCCACAGGGAACACTGAAGCTTTCTTT,TRBJ1-1,TRBV19,NA,NA
CASSPSGTQNTEAFF,TGTGCCAGCAGCCCATCAGGGACTCAAAACACTGAAGCTTTCTTT,TRBJ1-1,TRBV7-3,NA,few
CSVVGNTEAFF,TGCAGCGTTGTCGGGAACACTGAAGCTTTCTTT,TRBJ1-1,TRBV29-1,NA,NA
CASSYYWTVSGNTIYF,TGTGCCAGCAGTTACTACTGGACAGTCTCTGGAAACACCATATATTTT,TRBJ1-3,TRBV6-6,NA,NA
CASSLAGQGRYYGYTF,TGTGCCAGCAGTTTGGCGGGTCAGGGGCGTTACTATGGCTACACCTTC,TRBJ1-2,TRBV27,NA,NA
CASSREGARPDTQYF,TGTGCCAGCAGCCGGGAGGGGGCCCGCCCAGATACGCAGTATTTT,TRBJ2-3,TRBV5-4,NA,NA
CAWSGGQGSYGYTF,TGTGCCTGGAGTGGGGGACAGGGGAGCTATGGCTACACCTTC,TRBJ1-2,TRBV30,TRBD1,few
CAIRQGASGNTIYF,TGTGCCATTCGACAGGGGGCAAGTGGAAACACCATATATTTT,TRBJ1-3,TRBV10-3,TRBD1,NA
CASSLLGQGMGDTQYF,TGTGCCAGCAGCTTGTTGGGCCAGGGGATGGGAGATACGCAGTATTTT,TRBJ2-3,TRBV5-6,NA,NA
CASSLYWGVGEQFF,TGTGCCAGCAGCTTATATTGGGGGGTGGGTGAGCAGTTCTTC,TRBJ2-1,TRBV7-2,NA,NA
CASSPMTSVRTDTQYF,TGTGCCAGCAGCCCAATGACTAGCGTCCGCACAGATACGCAGTATTTT,TRBJ2-3,TRBV5-4,TRBD2,NA
CASSPTGEDGYGYTF,TGCGCCAGCAGCCCGACAGGGGAGGACGGCTATGGCTACACCTTC,TRBJ1-2,TRBV4-1,TRBD1,NA
CASSVASGGPYEQYF,TGTGCCAGCAGCGTAGCTAGCGGGGGGCCATACGAGCAGTACTTC,TRBJ2-7,TRBV9,TRBD2,NA
CASSPDFRGPLLYEQYF,TGTGCCAGCAGTCCAGACTTCAGGGGTCCACTACTTTACGAGCAGTACTTC,TRBJ2-7,TRBV27,NA,NA
CASSVTGDTDTQYF,TGTGCCAGCAGCGTAACGGGTGACACAGATACGCAGTATTTT,TRBJ2-3,TRBV9,NA,NA
CASSHGLAGPADTQYF,TGCGCCAGCAGCCACGGACTAGCGGGGCCCGCAGATACGCAGTATTTT,TRBJ2-3,TRBV5-1,TRBD2,NA
CASSPVGTRTSDTQYF,TGTGCCAGCAGCCCAGTGGGGACTAGAACTTCAGATACGCAGTATTTT,TRBJ2-3,TRBV9,TRBD2,NA
CSVGTGQDTQYF,TGCAGCGTTGGGACCGGACAGGATACGCAGTATTTT,TRBJ2-3,TRBV29-1,NA,NA
CASSIIEGDTIYF,TGTGCCAGTAGTATTATCGAGGGCGACACCATATATTTT,TRBJ1-3,TRBV19,NA,NA
CASSLGLPGNTEAFF,TGTGCCAGCAGCTTAGGTCTGCCCGGGAACACTGAAGCTTTCTTT,TRBJ1-1,TRBV7-3,NA,NA